These T cell receptor beta chains were read from a single sample in a study of blood T cell repertoires in COVID-19. This table comes from immunoSEQ multiplex PCR, and its TCRdb copy is limited to in-frame clones, with some not included. The sample has about 250,000 clones; roughly 83% are singletons. Material for sequencing was peripheral blood. The receptor source for this set is a woman older than 75 with COVID-19, enrolled during active disease. Each CDR3 is given with its conserved first and last residue. The D gene is left open where the match is weak. Some rows have no size entry. The others give once, few or many, or a class for an expanded clone.

d_call	clone_size	j_call	v_call	cdr3_aa	cdr3_nt
TRBD2	.	TRBJ2-3	TRBV3-1/TRBV3-2	CASSQVLSGGLRTDTQYF	TGTGCCAGCAGCCAGGTGCTTAGCGGGGGGCTTCGCACAGATACGCAGTATTTT
.	.	TRBJ2-3	TRBV7-3	CASSLGAGGTDTQYF	TGTGCCAGCAGCTTGGGGGCGGGAGGCACAGATACGCAGTATTTT
.	.	TRBJ1-2	TRBV25-1	CASSGNSYGYTF	TGTGCCAGCAGTGGCAACAGCTATGGCTACACCTTC
.	.	TRBJ2-1	TRBV6-5	CASSYSSSPGNEQFF	TGTGCCAGCAGTTACTCGAGTAGTCCGGGGAATGAGCAGTTCTTC
TRBD1	few	TRBJ2-3	TRBV20-1	CSASKQPRGTDTQYF	TGCAGTGCTAGTAAACAGCCCAGGGGGACAGATACGCAGTATTTT
.	few	TRBJ2-1	TRBV7-2	CASSLDARQPEQFF	TGTGCCAGCAGCTTAGATGCCCGACAGCCTGAGCAGTTCTTC
.	.	TRBJ1-2	TRBV29-1	CSVDPRQSYVYTF	TGCAGCGTTGATCCCCGACAGTCCTATGTCTACACCTTC
TRBD1	once	TRBJ1-3	TRBV28	CASSSLGTGLIAGNTIYF	TGTGCCAGCAGTTCTTTGGGGACAGGGTTAATAGCCGGAAACACCATATATTTT
TRBD1	.	TRBJ1-2	TRBV7-2	CASSFGQGYGYTF	TGTGCCAGCAGCTTCGGACAGGGTTACGGCTACACCTTC
.	few	TRBJ1-1	TRBV2	CASSEASSSLMNTEAFF	TGTGCCAGCAGTGAAGCTTCCAGTAGCCTGATGAACACTGAAGCTTTCTTT
TRBD2	.	TRBJ2-2	TRBV7-9	CASSLSPGGPGELFF	TGTGCCAGCAGCTTGAGCCCGGGGGGGCCCGGGGAGCTGTTTTTT
TRBD2	.	TRBJ2-1	TRBV5-1	CASSLATSGGPSSYNEQFF	TGCGCCAGCAGCTTAGCTACTAGCGGGGGGCCGAGCTCCTACAATGAGCAGTTCTTC
.	once	TRBJ2-1	TRBV25-1	CASIVNNEQFF	TGTGCCAGCATAGTAAACAATGAGCAGTTCTTC
TRBD1	once	TRBJ1-6	TRBV7-6	CASSLDRVNSPLHF	TGTGCCAGCAGCCTCGACAGGGTGAATTCACCCCTCCACTTT
.	.	TRBJ2-3	TRBV6-5	CASARGLPYTDTQYF	TGTGCCTCCGCTCGAGGGCTTCCTTACACAGATACGCAGTATTTT
TRBD1	.	TRBJ1-4	TRBV19	CASTLGQPREKLFF	TGTGCCAGTACCTTGGGACAGCCTCGTGAAAAACTGTTTTTT
.	many	TRBJ2-7	TRBV6-4	CASSVGLTYEQYF	TGTGCCAGCAGTGTGGGGCTTACCTACGAGCAGTACTTC
TRBD1	few	TRBJ2-5	TRBV5-1	CASSVTPGQGGETQYF	TGCGCCAGCAGCGTCACTCCGGGACAGGGAGGTGAGACCCAGTACTTC
.	.	TRBJ1-1	TRBV3-1/TRBV3-2	CASSQGGGVNTEAFF	TGTGCCAGCAGCCAAGGCGGAGGGGTGAACACTGAAGCTTTCTTT
TRBD1	.	TRBJ1-1	TRBV6-5	CASRRDRGYTEAFF	TGTGCCAGCAGGCGTGACAGGGGTTACACTGAAGCTTTCTTT
TRBD1	.	TRBJ1-3	TRBV28	CAGQGAGNTIYF	TGTGCTGGACAGGGCGCTGGAAACACCATATATTTT
TRBD1	.	TRBJ2-5	TRBV18	CASSPQTGEETQYF	TGTGCCAGCTCACCCCAGACAGGGGAAGAGACCCAGTACTTC
TRBD1	.	TRBJ1-5	TRBV7-2	CASSLDRALGQPQHF	TGTGCCAGCAGCTTGGACAGGGCCCTCGGTCAGCCCCAGCATTTT
TRBD1	.	TRBJ1-4	TRBV11-2	CASSARQGSEKLFF	TGTGCCAGCAGCGCCCGACAGGGAAGTGAAAAACTGTTTTTT
.	.	TRBJ1-3	TRBV7-9	CASSHSSGNTIYF	TGTGCCAGCAGCCACAGCTCTGGAAACACCATATATTTT
TRBD1	.	TRBJ1-5	TRBV19	CASTLGGQGGWPQHF	TGTGCCAGTACTCTGGGCGGACAGGGAGGATGGCCCCAGCATTTT
.	.	TRBJ1-1	TRBV19	CASSIDFGSPTEAFF	TGTGCCAGTAGTATAGATTTCGGGTCGCCCACTGAAGCTTTCTTT
.	.	TRBJ1-3	TRBV30	CAWSVRFGESLGNTIYF	TGTGCCTGGAGTGTACGTTTCGGGGAAAGCCTTGGAAACACCATATATTTT
.	.	TRBJ2-1	TRBV30	CAWASFGLRGNNEQFF	TGTGCCTGGGCTAGCTTTGGACTCCGGGGAAACAATGAGCAGTTCTTC
.	.	TRBJ1-3	TRBV3-1/TRBV3-2	CASSQDGLRTAVGNTIYF	TGTGCCAGCAGCCAGGATGGGTTGCGGACAGCGGTCGGAAACACCATATATTTT
TRBD1	.	TRBJ2-1	TRBV18	CASSPPRGGAFF	TGTGCCAGCTCACCACCTCGAGGGGGCGCGTTCTTC
.	.	TRBJ1-1	TRBV2	CASRQLTEAFF	TGTGCCAGCAGACAGTTAACTGAAGCTTTCTTT
.	.	TRBJ2-7	TRBV29-1	CSVMEVSYEQYF	TGCAGCGTGATGGAGGTCTCCTACGAGCAGTACTTC
.	.	TRBJ2-3	TRBV24-1	CATQEGRSTDTQYF	TGTGCCACCCAGGAGGGACGCAGCACAGATACGCAGTATTTT
TRBD1	few	TRBJ2-7	TRBV12-3/TRBV12-4	CASSGQGFDEQYF	TGTGCCAGCAGTGGACAGGGTTTCGACGAGCAGTACTTC
.	.	TRBJ1-1	TRBV5-8	CASSFDRNGEAFF	TGTGCCAGCAGTTTCGACAGGAACGGAGAGGCTTTCTTT
TRBD1	.	TRBJ1-3	TRBV7-2	CASSTTGPGNTIYF	TGTGCCAGCAGCACGACAGGGCCTGGAAACACCATATATTTT
.	.	TRBJ1-5	TRBV7-9	CASSLEGDQPQHF	TGTGCCAGCAGCTTAGAAGGGGATCAGCCCCAGCATTTT
TRBD2	.	TRBJ2-7	TRBV6-5	CASRQSGGREQYF	TGTGCCAGCAGACAAAGCGGGGGGCGCGAGCAGTACTTC
.	.	TRBJ1-3	TRBV11-2	CASSSLRDIFSGNTIYF	TGTGCCAGCAGCTCCCTCCGGGACATATTTTCTGGAAACACCATATATTTT
.	.	TRBJ2-6	TRBV5-5	CASSLSVSGANVLTF	TGTGCCAGCAGCTTGTCTGTCTCTGGGGCCAACGTCCTGACTTTC
TRBD1	.	TRBJ2-5	TRBV28	CASSRTGGAPGTQYF	TGTGCCAGCAGTCGGACAGGGGGCGCCCCCGGGACCCAGTACTTC
.	.	TRBJ2-3	TRBV29-1	CSIGTRTDTQYF	TGCAGCATAGGGACACGCACAGATACGCAGTATTTT
.	once	TRBJ1-6	TRBV5-6	CASRPERGGSNSPLHF	TGTGCCAGCAGACCCGAGAGGGGGGGATCTAATTCACCCCTCCACTTT
.	.	TRBJ2-7	TRBV30	CAWRKRGLDEQYF	TGTGCCTGGAGAAAGAGGGGGTTAGACGAGCAGTACTTC
.	.	TRBJ1-3	TRBV18	CASSQGSGNTIYF	TGTGCCAGCTCACAGGGGTCTGGAAACACCATATATTTT